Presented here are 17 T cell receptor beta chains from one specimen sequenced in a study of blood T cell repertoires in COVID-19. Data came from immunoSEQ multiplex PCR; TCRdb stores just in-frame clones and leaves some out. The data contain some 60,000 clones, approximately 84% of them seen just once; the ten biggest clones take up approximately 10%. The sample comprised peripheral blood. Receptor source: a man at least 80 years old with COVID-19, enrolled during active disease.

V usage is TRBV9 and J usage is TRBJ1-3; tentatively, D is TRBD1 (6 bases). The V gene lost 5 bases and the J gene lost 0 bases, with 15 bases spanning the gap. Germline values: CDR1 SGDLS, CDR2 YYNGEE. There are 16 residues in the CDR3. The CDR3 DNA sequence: TGTGCCAGCAGTCCCCTGGGGGGGGCCTCTGGAAACACCATATATTTT. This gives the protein CASSPLGGASGNTIYF.

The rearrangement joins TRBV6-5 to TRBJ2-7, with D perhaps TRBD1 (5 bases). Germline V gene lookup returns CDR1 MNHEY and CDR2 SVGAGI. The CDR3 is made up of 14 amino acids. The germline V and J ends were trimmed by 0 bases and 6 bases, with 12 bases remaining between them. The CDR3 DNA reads TGTGCCAGCAGTTACTCTTGGCAGGGCGGCGAGCAGTACTTC. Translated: CASSYSWQGGEQYF.

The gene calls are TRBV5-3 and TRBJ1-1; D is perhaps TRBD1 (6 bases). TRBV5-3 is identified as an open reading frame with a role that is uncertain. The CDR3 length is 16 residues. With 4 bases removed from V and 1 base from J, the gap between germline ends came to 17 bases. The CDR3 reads CARSTGTPNRNTEAFF. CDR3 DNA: TGTGCCAGAAGCACCGGGACACCAAATCGGAACACTGAAGCTTTCTTT.

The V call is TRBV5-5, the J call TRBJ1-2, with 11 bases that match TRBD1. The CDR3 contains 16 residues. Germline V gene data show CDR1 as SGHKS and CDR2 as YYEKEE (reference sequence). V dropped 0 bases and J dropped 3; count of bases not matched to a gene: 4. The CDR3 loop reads CASSLAGQGDYYGYTF. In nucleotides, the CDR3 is TGTGCCAGCAGCTTGGCGGGACAGGGGGATTACTATGGCTACACCTTC.

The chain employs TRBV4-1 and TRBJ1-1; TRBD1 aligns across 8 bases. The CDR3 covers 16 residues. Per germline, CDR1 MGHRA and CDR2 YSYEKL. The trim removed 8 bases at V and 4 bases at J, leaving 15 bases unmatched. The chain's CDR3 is CASSPGGGNRGTEAFF. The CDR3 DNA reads TGCGCCAGCTCCCCAGGGGGCGGAAATAGGGGCACTGAAGCTTTCTTT.

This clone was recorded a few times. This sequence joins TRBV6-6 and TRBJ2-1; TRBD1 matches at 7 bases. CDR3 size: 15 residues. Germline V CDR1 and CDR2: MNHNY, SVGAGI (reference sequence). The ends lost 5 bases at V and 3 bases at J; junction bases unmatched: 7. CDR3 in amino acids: CASSRQGGDYNEQFF. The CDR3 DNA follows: TGTGCCAGCAGTCGACAGGGTGGGGACTACAATGAGCAGTTCTTC.

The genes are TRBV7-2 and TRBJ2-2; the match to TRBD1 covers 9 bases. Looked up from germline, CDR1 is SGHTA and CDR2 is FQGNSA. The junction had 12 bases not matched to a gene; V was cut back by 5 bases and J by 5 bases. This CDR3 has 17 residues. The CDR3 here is CASSPTVQGARTGELFF. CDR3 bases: TGTGCCAGCAGCCCCACTGTACAGGGGGCGCGTACCGGGGAGCTGTTTTTT.

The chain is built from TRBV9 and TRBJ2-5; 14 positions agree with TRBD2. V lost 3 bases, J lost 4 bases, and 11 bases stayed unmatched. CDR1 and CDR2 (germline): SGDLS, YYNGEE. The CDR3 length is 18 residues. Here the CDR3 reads CASSDGLAGGKSGETQYF. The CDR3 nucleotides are TGTGCCAGCAGCGACGGACTAGCGGGAGGTAAAAGTGGAGAGACCCAGTACTTC.

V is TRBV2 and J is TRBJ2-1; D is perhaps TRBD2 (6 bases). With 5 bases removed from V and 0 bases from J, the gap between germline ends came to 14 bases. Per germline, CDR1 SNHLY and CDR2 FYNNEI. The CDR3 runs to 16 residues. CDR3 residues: CASSSGLRGSYNEQFF. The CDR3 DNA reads TGTGCCAGCAGTTCGGGACTCCGAGGCTCCTACAATGAGCAGTTCTTC.

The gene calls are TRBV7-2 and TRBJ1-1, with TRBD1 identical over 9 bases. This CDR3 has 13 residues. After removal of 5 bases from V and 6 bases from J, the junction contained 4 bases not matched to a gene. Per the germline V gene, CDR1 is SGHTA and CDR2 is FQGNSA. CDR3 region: CASSQQGASEAFF. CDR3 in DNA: TGTGCCAGCAGCCAACAGGGGGCCTCTGAAGCTTTCTTT.

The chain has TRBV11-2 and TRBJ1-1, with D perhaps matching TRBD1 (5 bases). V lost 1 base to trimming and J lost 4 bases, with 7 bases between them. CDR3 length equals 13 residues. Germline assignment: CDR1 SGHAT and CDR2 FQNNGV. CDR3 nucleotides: TGTGCCAGCAGCTTAGTCGGGGGCACTGAAGCTTTCTTT. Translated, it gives CASSLVGGTEAFF.

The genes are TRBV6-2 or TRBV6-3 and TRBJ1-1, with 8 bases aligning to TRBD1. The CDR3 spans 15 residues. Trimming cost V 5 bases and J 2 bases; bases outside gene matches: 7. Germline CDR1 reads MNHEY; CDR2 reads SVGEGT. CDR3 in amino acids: CASSTTGAVNTEAFF. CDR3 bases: TGTGCCAGCAGTACGACAGGGGCGGTAAACACTGAAGCTTTCTTT.

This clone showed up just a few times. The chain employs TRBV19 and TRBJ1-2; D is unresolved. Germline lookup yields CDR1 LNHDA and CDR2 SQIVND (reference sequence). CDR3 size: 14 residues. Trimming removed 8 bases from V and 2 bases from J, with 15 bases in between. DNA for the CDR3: TGTGCCAGTGGCCGGTTCGGGTCAAACTATGGCTACACCTTC. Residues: CASGRFGSNYGYTF.

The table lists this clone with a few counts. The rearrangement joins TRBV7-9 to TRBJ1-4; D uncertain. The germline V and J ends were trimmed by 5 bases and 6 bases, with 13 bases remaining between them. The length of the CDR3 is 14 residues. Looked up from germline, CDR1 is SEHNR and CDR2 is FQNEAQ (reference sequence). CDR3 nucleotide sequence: TGTGCCAGCAGCCCGCCGGGTATAGATGAAAAACTGTTTTTT. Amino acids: CASSPPGIDEKLFF.

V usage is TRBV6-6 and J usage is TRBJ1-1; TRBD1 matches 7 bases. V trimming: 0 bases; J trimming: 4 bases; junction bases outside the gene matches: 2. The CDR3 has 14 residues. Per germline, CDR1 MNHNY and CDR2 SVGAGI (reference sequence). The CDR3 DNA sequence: TGTGCCAGCAGTTACTCTTCAGGGGGCACTGAAGCTTTCTTT. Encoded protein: CASSYSSGGTEAFF.

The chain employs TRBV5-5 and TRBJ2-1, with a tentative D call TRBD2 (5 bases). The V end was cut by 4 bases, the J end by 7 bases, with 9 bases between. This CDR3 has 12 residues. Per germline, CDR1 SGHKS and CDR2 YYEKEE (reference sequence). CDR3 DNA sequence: TGTGCCAGCAGCGCGCCGGGGAATGAGCAGTTCTTC. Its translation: CASSAPGNEQFF.

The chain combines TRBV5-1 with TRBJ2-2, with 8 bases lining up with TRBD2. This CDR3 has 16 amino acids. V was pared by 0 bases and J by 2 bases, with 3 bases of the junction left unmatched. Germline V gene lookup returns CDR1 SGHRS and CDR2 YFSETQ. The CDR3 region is CASSLVAGGNTGELFF. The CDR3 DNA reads TGCGCCAGCAGCTTGGTTGCGGGGGGCAACACCGGGGAGCTGTTTTTT.